These 23 T cell receptor beta chains were sequenced from one sample in a study of shared clonotypes between healthy human individuals. The repertoire was sequenced with immunoSEQ multiplex PCR; TCRdb's copy has only in-frame clones and lacks some. The repertoire consists of hundreds of thousands of clones, with around 72% occurring once and the leading ten covering roughly 1.7%. The sample taken for sequencing was memory CD4+ T cells sorted from blood. Subset meaning: CD45RA-negative fraction. Every receptor here comes from a woman younger than 45 in good health.

The genes are TRBV9 and TRBJ2-3, with no clear D. Between the trimmed V and J ends, which lost 1 base and 2 bases, there was a span of 8 bases. Germline V gene sequence: CDR1 SGDLS, CDR2 YYNGEE. This CDR3 spans 14 amino acids. CDR3: CASSVYPSTDTQYF. CDR3 in DNA: TGTGCCAGCAGCGTATATCCTTCCACAGATACGCAGTATTTT. The whole variable domain, remainder taken from reference TRBV9 and TRBJ2-3, is DSGVTQTPKHLITATGQRVTLRCSPRSGDLSVYWYQQSLDQGLQFLIQYYNGEERAKGNILERFSAQQFPDLHSELNLSSLELGDSALYFCASSVYPSTDTQYFGPGTRLTVL.

In the case of this clone: Within the sample, other DNA sequences also encode this same CDR3. The chain employs TRBV7-9 and TRBJ2-7; D not resolved. The CDR3 spans 13 residues. The V gene lost 4 bases and the J gene lost 2 bases, with 9 bases spanning the gap. From germline, CDR1 is SEHNR and CDR2 FQNEAQ (reference sequence). The CDR3 DNA follows: TGTGCCAGCAGCTCGAAGGGCCCCTACGAGCAGTACTTC. This codes for CASSSKGPYEQYF.

This clone is a singleton in its sample. The chain recombines TRBV28 with TRBJ1-5; D may be TRBD1 (5 bases). Trimming shortened V by 6 bases and J by 1 base, and 22 bases separated the two germline ends. Germline V lookup: CDR1 MDHEN, CDR2 SYDVKM. CDR3 length: 18 residues. CDR3 protein: CASRRGFRRGTSNQPQHF. The CDR3, as DNA: TGTGCCAGCAGAAGAGGGTTTAGGCGGGGCACGAGCAATCAGCCCCAGCATTTT.

The chain is built from TRBV7-9 and TRBJ1-5; a weak D match, TRBD1 (5 bases). CDR3 length: 15 residues. Trimming removed 8 bases at V and 7 bases at J, with 21 bases between. Germline V gene sequence: CDR1 SEHNR, CDR2 FQNEAQ (reference sequence). CDR3 sequence reads: CASCQGRCPWQPQHF. The CDR3 region has the DNA TGTGCCAGCTGTCAGGGTCGGTGCCCCTGGCAGCCCCAGCATTTT.

The genes are TRBV7-9 and TRBJ1-4; 8 bases line up with TRBD1. The CDR3 runs to 15 residues. V shed 5 bases, J shed 3 bases, and the junction held 5 bases outside the gene matches. In germline, CDR1 is SEHNR, CDR2 FQNEAQ (reference sequence). This chain's CDR3 is CASSSTGGPNEKLFF. The CDR3 nucleotides read TGTGCCAGCAGCAGCACAGGGGGGCCTAATGAAAAACTGTTTTTT.

The chain carries TRBV16 and TRBJ2-1; 8 nucleotides match TRBD2. CDR1 is KGHSY and CDR2 is FQNENV in the germline V gene. With 1 base clipped from V and 6 bases from J, the junction kept 11 bases outside the gene matches. CDR3 length equals 17 residues. CDR3 in amino acids: CASSQYLVAGGRNEQFF. CDR3 nucleotides: TGTGCCAGCAGCCAATATTTGGTGGCGGGAGGCCGCAATGAGCAGTTCTTC. The variable domain in full, completed from reference TRBV16 and TRBJ2-1, reads GEEVAQTPKHLVRGEGQKAKLYCAPIKGHSYVFWYQQVLKNEFKFLISFQNENVFDETGMPKERFSAKCLPNSPCSLEIQATKLEDSAVYFCASSQYLVAGGRNEQFFGPGTRLTVL.

The table lists this clone with a few counts. This chain joins TRBV25-1 and TRBJ2-7; a possible D gene is TRBD1 (6 bases). Trimming pared 2 bases from V and 3 bases from J, leaving 14 bases between. The CDR3 length is 15 residues. Germline values: CDR1 MGHDK, CDR2 SYGVNS. CDR3 sequence (DNA): TGTGCCAGCAGTGAACCCGGGACAAACGGCTACGAGCAGTACTTC. It specifies CASSEPGTNGYEQYF.

The chain uses TRBV2 and TRBJ2-5; D is ambiguous. V shed 8 bases and J shed 4 bases, with 14 bases lying between them. Germline CDR1 is SNHLY and CDR2 is FYNNEI. The CDR3 is 13 residues long. The CDR3 DNA follows: TGTGCCAGCCTCCGTGGGTGGGGAGAGACCCAGTACTTC. Its translation is CASLRGWGETQYF.

The chain recombines TRBV19 with TRBJ1-5, with TRBD1 matching over 7 bases. CDR1 and CDR2 from the germline V gene are LNHDA and SQIVND (reference sequence). The V segment lost 7 bases and the J segment 7 bases; nucleotides outside the gene matches: 16. The CDR3 has 16 amino acids. CDR3 DNA sequence: TGTGCCAGTACACCAGGGGGGGGCCACACGGGGCAGCCCCAGCATTTT. Encoded protein: CASTPGGGHTGQPQHF.

The V gene is TRBV18, the J gene TRBJ1-5; 12 bases are a match to TRBD1. CDR1 is KGHSH, CDR2 LQKENI, per germline. The J segment lost 3 bases and the V segment lost 5 bases, leaving 5 bases of the junction unmatched. The CDR3 is 16 residues long. The CDR3 nucleotides are TGTGCCAGCTCAACCGGGACAGGGGGCTCCAATCAGCCCCAGCATTTT. It specifies CASSTGTGGSNQPQHF.

The genes are TRBV5-6 and TRBJ2-2, with 8 bases matching TRBD2. The CDR3 sequence is 13 residues long. The V segment lost 2 bases and the J segment 10 bases; nucleotides outside the gene matches: 4. CDR1 and CDR2 (germline): SGHDT, YYEEEE. In DNA, the CDR3 is TGTGCCAGCAGCTTTGGCGGGAGGATGGAGCTGTTTTTT. Amino acids: CASSFGGRMELFF.

J is TRBJ2-3 and V is TRBV7-2; D is undetermined. The CDR3 contains 16 residues. V was trimmed by 5 bases and J by 5 bases, leaving 20 bases between them. From germline, CDR1 is SGHTA and CDR2 FQGNSA. This CDR3 reads CASSTQRSALGDTQYF. The CDR3 nucleotides are TGTGCCAGCAGCACCCAAAGGTCGGCATTAGGAGATACGCAGTATTTT.

Note on this clone: The same CDR3 is also encoded by other DNA sequences in this sample. The chain has TRBV5-1 and TRBJ2-1, with D unclear. Germline-derived CDR1 and CDR2 are SGHRS and YFSETQ. Trimming shortened V by 2 bases and J by 4 bases, and 13 bases separated the two germline ends. The CDR3 totals 15 residues. The CDR3 nucleotides read TGCGCCAGCAGCTTAAGTTCCGCGTTATACAATGAGCAGTTCTTC. As protein: CASSLSSALYNEQFF.

The genes are TRBV5-1 and TRBJ2-1; D call uncertain. CDR1 is SGHRS, CDR2 YFSETQ, per germline. Trimming pared 7 bases from V and 4 bases from J, leaving 12 bases between. The CDR3 is 13 residues long. CDR3 residues: CASHPLGYNEQFF. DNA of the CDR3: TGCGCCAGCCACCCCCTGGGGTACAATGAGCAGTTCTTC.

The chain uses TRBV15 and TRBJ2-6; no definite D call. This CDR3 contains 15 residues. The germline CDR1 and CDR2 sequences are LNHNV and YYDKDF (reference sequence). V was pared by 7 bases and J by 3 bases, with 13 bases between. The CDR3 coding sequence is TGTGCCACCAAACGATGGGCCGATGGGGCCAACGTCCTGACTTTC. It translates to CATKRWADGANVLTF.

The V call is TRBV6-5, the J call TRBJ2-7; TRBD2 might be the D (5 bases). V was shortened by 11 bases and J by 3 bases, with 17 bases between the two germline ends. The germline CDR1 and CDR2 sequences are MNHEY and SVGAGI. The CDR3 contains 13 residues. The CDR3 here is CAAARDYFYEQYF. CDR3 coding DNA: TGTGCCGCCGCCCGGGATTACTTCTACGAGCAGTACTTC.

This sequence joins TRBV30 and TRBJ1-6; 8 nucleotides agree with TRBD1. The CDR3 is 15 residues long. V shed 2 bases, J shed 6 bases, and the junction held 6 bases outside the gene matches. The germline V gene encodes CDR1 GTSNPN and CDR2 SVGIG (reference sequence). Here the CDR3 reads CAWSPGTGPNSPLHF. The CDR3 bases are TGTGCCTGGAGTCCCGGGACAGGACCTAATTCACCCCTCCACTTT.

This clone was picked up a small number of times. The chain employs TRBV7-8 and TRBJ1-3, with 8 bases matching TRBD1. Looked up from germline, CDR1 is SGHVS and CDR2 is FQNEAQ. Trimming cost V 5 bases and J 4 bases; bases outside gene matches: 4. The CDR3 covers 14 residues. The DNA for the CDR3 is TGTGCCAGCAGCCAGGACAGGGTGGGAAACACCATATATTTT. Amino acid sequence: CASSQDRVGNTIYF. Together with reference TRBV7-8 and TRBJ1-3, the CDR3 gives the full variable domain: GAGVSQSPRYKVAKRGQDVALRCDPISGHVSLFWYQQALGQGPEFLTYFQNEAQLDKSGLPSDRFFAERPEGSVSTLKIQRTQQEDSAVYLCASSQDRVGNTIYFGEGSWLTVV.

This chain's CDR3 is CASTGIMTEAFF. CDR3 nucleotide sequence: TGTGCCAGCACAGGAATTATGACTGAAGCTTTCTTT. This sequence joins TRBV2 and TRBJ1-1; D remains ambiguous. CDR1 is SNHLY, CDR2 FYNNEI, per germline. V lost 7 bases and J lost 5, with 11 bases in between. The CDR3 runs to 12 residues. The full variable domain, rest sourced from reference TRBV2 and TRBJ1-1, is EPEVTQTPSHQVTQMGQEVILRCVPISNHLYFYWYRQILGQKVEFLVSFYNNEISEKSEIFDDQFSVERPDGSNFTLKIRSTKLEDSAMYFCASTGIMTEAFFGQGTRLTVV.

The V gene is TRBV4-1, the J gene TRBJ2-5; D not resolved. Judging by the DNA end, TRBJ2-7 fits better; the J call may be wrong. Germline V CDR1 and CDR2: MGHRA, YSYEKL. The CDR3 spans 15 residues. The CDR3 is CASSQVHSTSYEQYF. In DNA form, the CDR3 reads TGCGCCAGCAGCCAAGTCCACAGTACAAGCTACGAGCAGTACTTC.

This clone was detected a few times. This chain connects TRBV18 to TRBJ2-1; the D is unclear. CDR1 is KGHSH, CDR2 LQKENI, per germline. The germline V and J ends were trimmed by 4 bases and 10 bases, with 11 bases remaining between them. The CDR3 consists of 12 residues. CDR3 in amino acids: CASSQIAEEQFF. CDR3 sequence (DNA): TGTGCCAGCTCACAAATAGCAGAAGAGCAGTTCTTC.

This chain links TRBV27 with TRBJ2-4; D not certain. V was shortened by 2 bases and J by 2 bases, with 13 bases between the two germline ends. The CDR3 sequence is 16 residues long. Germline V gene sequence: CDR1 MNHEY, CDR2 SMNVEV (reference sequence). The CDR3 spells CASSLGPLWTKNIQYF. DNA for the CDR3: TGTGCCAGCAGTTTAGGGCCGCTCTGGACCAAAAACATTCAGTACTTC.

This chain links TRBV9 with TRBJ2-2; no reliable D call. CDR3 length: 15 amino acids. The ends were cut back, 2 bases at V and 3 bases at J, with 11 bases in the middle. From germline, CDR1 is SGDLS and CDR2 YYNGEE. The CDR3 region is CASSVGVMDTGELFF. DNA for the CDR3: TGTGCCAGCAGCGTTGGAGTGATGGACACCGGGGAGCTGTTTTTT.